The 8 T cell receptor beta chains reported below all come from one sample, sequenced in a study of blood T cells in healthy people across ages. It was with a sample-barcoded 5' primer and a J-beta primer mix that a second PCR of roughly 7 to 12 cycles was run. From the 5' RACE reads, TCRdb called clonotypes with MiXCR, one entry per CDR3 protein. The sample has 1.8 million or so distinct CDR3 sequences; around 40% are singletons. The sample taken for sequencing was blood. These receptors came from a human donor in good health.

There are a few counts of this clonotype. V is TRBV6-5 and J is TRBJ1-2, with 11 positions matching TRBD1. The CDR3 is made up of 13 amino acids. Trimming removed 8 bases from V and 5 bases from J; junction bases left unmatched: 4. CDR1 and CDR2 from the germline V gene are MNHEY and SVGAGI. CDR3 amino acids: CASGGQGAYGYTF. For the CDR3, the DNA is TGTGCCAGCGGAGGACAGGGGGCGTATGGCTACACCTTC.

The chain couples TRBV5-1 to TRBJ1-1; tentatively, D is TRBD1 (6 bases). The ends were cut back, 6 bases at V and 8 bases at J, with 20 bases in the middle. The CDR3 is 14 amino acids. Germline V gene data show CDR1 as SGHRS and CDR2 as YFSETQ. The CDR3 DNA is TGCGCCAGCACATTAACAGGGTCCACTTCGGAAGCTTTCTTT. As protein: CASTLTGSTSEAFF.

The chain has TRBV20-1 and TRBJ2-5; D is unresolved. Trimming took off 6 bases at V and 1 base at J, with 12 bases between the two ends. The germline gives CDR1 DFQATT, CDR2 SNEGSKA (reference sequence). This CDR3 spans 13 amino acids. The CDR3 region is CSAGRRAQETQYF. CDR3 coding DNA: TGCAGTGCCGGGCGGCGTGCCCAAGAGACCCAGTACTTC.

The chain employs TRBV24-1 and TRBJ1-1, with a possible D match to TRBD1 (6 bases). Between the trimmed V and J ends, which lost 2 bases and 5 bases, there was a span of 14 bases. Germline CDR1 reads KGHDR; CDR2 reads SFDVKD. The CDR3 extends over 15 amino acids. CDR3 sequence reads: CATSDSRRGETEAFF. CDR3 nucleotide sequence: TGTGCCACCAGTGATTCTCGGAGGGGGGAAACTGAAGCTTTCTTT.

The V gene is TRBV6-2 or TRBV6-3, the J gene TRBJ2-5; 9 nucleotides match TRBD1. The end of the DNA aligns better with TRBJ2-7, so the J call may be wrong. CDR3 size: 13 residues. The germline CDR1 and CDR2 sequences are MNHEY and SVGEGT. The CDR3 sequence: CASTRGQGLEQYF. CDR3 DNA sequence: TGTGCCAGCACCCGCGGACAGGGGCTCGAGCAGTACTTC.

This clonotype was observed a few times. The chain recombines TRBV6-5 with TRBJ2-3, with TRBD1 identical over 8 bases. The length of the CDR3 is 14 residues. Germline loops: CDR1 MNHEY, CDR2 SVGAGI. After removal of 4 bases from V and 10 bases from J, the junction contained 10 bases not matched to a gene. The CDR3 bases are TGTGCCAGCAGTTCCCGGGACAGGACCCCTTCGCAGTATTTT. Translation gives CASSSRDRTPSQYF.

The chain carries TRBV5-4 and TRBJ1-6; D call uncertain. The length of the CDR3 is 15 residues. Germline V CDR1 and CDR2: SGHNT, YYREEE (reference sequence). V lost 2 bases, J lost 7 bases, and 13 bases lay in between. The CDR3 DNA is TGTGCCAGCAGCTTTGGGCCGGACTTCAATTCACCCCTCCACTTT. Residues: CASSFGPDFNSPLHF.

A remark on this clonotype: Germline is not matched at one junction end, which may reflect a read error. J is TRBJ2-6 and V is TRBV29-1; no reliable D call. The CDR3 runs to 16 residues. Germline V gene data show CDR1 as SQVTM and CDR2 as ANQGSEA. As DNA, the CDR3 is TGCAGCGTGCCCACAGTCTTGGGTTCTGAGGCCAACGTCCTGACTTTC. This codes for CSVPTVLGSEANVLTF.